This T cell receptor beta chain was obtained from a study of regulatory T cells in long-lasting Graves disease. Study as a whole: Duration of antithyroid drug therapy among newly diagnosed Graves' patients was under 3 months.

The V gene end was trimmed by 3 bases and the J gene end by 0 bases; junction bases not matched to a gene: 7. This CDR3 is 15 amino acids long. Per germline, CDR1 GTSNPN and CDR2 SVGIG (reference sequence). To make TCR beta libraries, researchers used iRepertoire HTBI primers and Arm-PCR of CDR3 regions. MiXCR, run by TCRdb on the multiplex PCR reads, gives a single entry per CDR3 protein. The sample lists about 620,000 distinct CDR3 sequences; roughly 16% were seen once. General study results and limits: Accuracy was perhaps lowered by the small sample size.

Time point in this sample: newly diagnosed GD, antithyroid drugs for less than 3 months. Generation of the TCR library employed RNA extracted from PBMCs. To note about this clonotype: The target antigen is unknown.

A further study also used this sample, focusing on T cells in Graves' hyperthyroidism and ophthalmopathy. From that report: Patients were excluded for uncontrolled infection, other autoimmune disease, pregnancy or lactation.

The chain has TRBV30 and TRBJ2-5, with 7 nucleotides matching TRBD2. This receptor was identified in a woman younger than 45 with Graves disease. Sequenced here: peripheral blood mononuclear cells (PBMCs), sampled at new diagnosis, from a patient treated with antithyroid drugs. CDR3 DNA: TGTGCCTGGAGAAAGGGAGGGGTCCACCAAGAGACCCAGTACTTC. It translates to CAWRKGGVHQETQYF.